The following is a TCR beta chain sequence with its context. In the source study's methods: How many nucleated cells were present was estimated from reference gene primer amplification. The method was immunoSEQ multiplex PCR; TCRdb's version includes in-frame clones alone and lacks a portion of them. V and J calls and clone size are given by that table; D and trimming were obtained from the DNA. The table shows roughly 120,000 clones, with less than 85% occurring only once. The sample is drawn from a study of blood T cell repertoires in COVID-19. Overall study context: The study drew acute and convalescent COVID-19 samples from the United States, Italy and Spain. T cells, B-cell-depleted T cells, or PBMCs provided the cDNA or gDNA that served as material.

Germline CDR1 KGHDR, CDR2 SFDVKD. The V and J ends lost 3 bases and 7 bases respectively, with 11 bases between them. This CDR3 spans 13 amino acids. The sequenced sample consisted of peripheral blood. V usage is TRBV24-1 and J usage is TRBJ2-5; D call uncertain. This TCR was recovered from a human donor in a cohort sampled during active or convalescent COVID-19. Written as DNA, the CDR3 is TGTGCCACCAGTGATCCGCGTATTGCGACCCAGTACTTC. Translation gives CATSDPRIATQYF.